The clone carrying this T cell receptor beta chain was seen just once. Its target is unknown. Specified treatment: 10-day PBMC culture with coronavirus spike peptide pools or control peptides (ViraFEST assay). These data are taken from a study of vaccination and CD4 T cells after COVID-19. The Oncomine TCR Beta short-read assay sequenced DNA from cultured CD4+ T cells. TCRdb recomputed calls from the PCR reads with MiXCR, one row per CDR3 protein. The data show under 20,000 distinct CDR3 sequences, with roughly 45% seen just once and under 7.5% held by the top ten. The germline gives CDR1 SQVTM, CDR2 ANQGSEA. The CDR3 loop spans 15 amino acids. The J segment lost 4 bases and the V segment lost 0 bases, leaving 8 bases of the junction unmatched.

This sequence was found in a human donor who had recovered from COVID-19. This chain links TRBV29-1 with TRBJ1-1, with 7 bases aligning to TRBD1. Here the sequenced sample was CD4+ T cells from blood, cultured in vitro, taken before SARS-CoV-2 vaccination. CDR3 nucleotide sequence: TGCAGCGTTGAAGATTCGGGTACAGGGGCCACTGAAGCTTTCTTT. This codes for CSVEDSGTGATEAFF.